The clone carrying this T cell receptor (beta chain) was observed a few times. Its antigen is not known. This sample was included in a study of T cells in Graves' hyperthyroidism and ophthalmopathy. General study points: Most clonotypes expanded in thyroid above 0.001 were likewise present in blood.

Diagnoses were made from clinical symptoms, serum measures (thyroxine and TRAb), thyroid ultrasound and orbital computed tomography. RNA transcripts served as the template for amplifying TCR beta CDR3 regions. TCR CDR3 underwent first-round RT-PCR with the HTBI primer set. One entry per CDR3 protein results from TCRdb running MiXCR on the multiplex PCR reads. The sample holds around 540,000 distinct CDR3 sequences, 15% to 20% seen once. The sample consisted of blood. The receptor comes from a woman aged 25 to 39 with Graves' ophthalmopathy.

For the CDR3, the DNA is TGTGCCAGCAGCACCCGGGCCAACCTAGAGACCCAGTACTTC. The encoded protein is CASSTRANLETQYF. The chain couples TRBV5-5 to TRBJ2-5; D not resolved. V was shortened by 4 bases and J by 4 bases, with 14 bases between the two germline ends. The CDR3 covers 14 residues. Germline assignment: CDR1 SGHKS and CDR2 YYEKEE (reference sequence).